The subject of this entry is one TCR beta chain. Sequenced by immunoSEQ multiplex PCR; TCRdb stores in-frame clones only, minus some. Here the sample spans over 200,000 clones, approximately 91% being singletons. The data originate from a study of blood T cell repertoires in COVID-19. Study-level background: The samples span acute and convalescent COVID-19 from the United States, Italy and Spain.

V dropped 8 bases and J dropped 8 bases, with 18 bases sitting between them. Germline V gene sequence: CDR1 LNHDA, CDR2 SQIVND (reference sequence). The CDR3 is 13 residues long. This TCR was sampled from a human donor in a cohort sampled during active COVID-19. The sequenced sample consisted of peripheral blood. V is TRBV19 and J is TRBJ1-2; no definite D call. In DNA form, the CDR3 reads TGTGCCAGTCTAACGAGAGGTCCGGAGGGCTACACCTTC. This translates into CASLTRGPEGYTF. The full variable domain, its missing parts supplied by reference TRBV19 and TRBJ1-2, is DGGITQSPKYLFRKEGQNVTLSCEQNLNHDAMYWYRQDPGQGLRLIYYSQIVNDFQKGDIAEGYSVSREKKESFPLTVTSAQKNPTAFYLCASLTRGPEGYTFGSGTRLTVV.